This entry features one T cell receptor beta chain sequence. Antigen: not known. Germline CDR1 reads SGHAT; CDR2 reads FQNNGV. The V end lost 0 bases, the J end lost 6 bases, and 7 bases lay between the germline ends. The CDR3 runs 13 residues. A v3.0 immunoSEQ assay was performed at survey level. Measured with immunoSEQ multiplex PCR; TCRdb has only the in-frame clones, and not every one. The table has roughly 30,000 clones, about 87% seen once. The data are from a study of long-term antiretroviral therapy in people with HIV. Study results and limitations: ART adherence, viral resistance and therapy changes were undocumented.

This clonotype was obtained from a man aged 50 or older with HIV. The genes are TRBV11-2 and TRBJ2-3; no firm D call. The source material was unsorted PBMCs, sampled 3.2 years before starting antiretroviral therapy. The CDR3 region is CASSLDWVDTQYF. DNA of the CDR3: TGTGCCAGCAGCTTAGATTGGGTGGATACGCAGTATTTT.